The sequence of this T cell receptor beta chain was determined in a study of blood T cell repertoires in COVID-19. TCRdb keeps only in-frame clones here, not all; method: immunoSEQ multiplex PCR. The sample gives about 43,000 clones, around 86% of which show up once; about 5% is in the top ten. V was clipped by 6 bases and J by 0 bases; unmatched bases: 0. Germline CDR1 SGHAT, CDR2 FQNNGV. CDR3 length: 13 residues. Sequenced material: peripheral blood. The chain uses TRBV11-2 and TRBJ2-3, with 7 bases matching TRBD1. The source of this sequence is a human donor in a cohort sampled during active COVID-19. The CDR3 coding sequence is TGTGCCAGCAGACAGGGGAGCACAGATACGCAGTATTTT. It translates to CASRQGSTDTQYF.